This paragraph covers one T cell receptor beta chain sequence. Per the germline V gene, CDR1 is SGHAT and CDR2 is FQNNGV. This CDR3 comprises 15 residues. V was clipped by 5 bases and J by 6 bases; unmatched bases: 12. Sequencing was performed with immunoSEQ multiplex PCR; in TCRdb, only in-frame clones are kept and a portion is missing. The sample lists around 120,000 clones, around 90% occurring once. The data are from a study of T cell responses to AZD1222 COVID-19 vaccine. The chain couples TRBV11-2 to TRBJ2-5; 7 nucleotides align to TRBD1. The sequencing used peripheral blood, collected on day 0 of AZD1222 vaccination. This clonotype was sampled from an adult in good health. The CDR3 loop is CASSPSRQGDKTQYF. In DNA, the CDR3 is TGTGCCAGCAGCCCCTCGAGACAGGGAGACAAGACCCAGTACTTC.